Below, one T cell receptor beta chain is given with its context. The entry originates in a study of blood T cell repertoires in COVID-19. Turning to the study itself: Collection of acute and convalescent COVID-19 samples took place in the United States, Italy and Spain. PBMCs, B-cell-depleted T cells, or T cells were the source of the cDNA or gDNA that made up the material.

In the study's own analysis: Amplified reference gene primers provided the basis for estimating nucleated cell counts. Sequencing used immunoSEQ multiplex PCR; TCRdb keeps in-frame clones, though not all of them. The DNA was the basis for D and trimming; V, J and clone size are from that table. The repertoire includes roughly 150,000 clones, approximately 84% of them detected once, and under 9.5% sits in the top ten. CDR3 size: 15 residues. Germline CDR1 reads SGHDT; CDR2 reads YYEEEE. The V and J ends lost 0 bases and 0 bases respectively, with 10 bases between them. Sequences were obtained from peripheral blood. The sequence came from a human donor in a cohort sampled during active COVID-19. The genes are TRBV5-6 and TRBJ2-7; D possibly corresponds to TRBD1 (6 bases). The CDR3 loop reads CASSLAGRGSYEQYF. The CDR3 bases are TGTGCCAGCAGCTTGGCTGGCAGGGGCTCCTACGAGCAGTACTTC. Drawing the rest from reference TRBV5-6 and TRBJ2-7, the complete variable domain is DAGVTQSPTHLIKTRGQQVTLRCSPKSGHDTVSWYQQALGQGPQFIFQYYEEEERQRGNFPDRFSGHQFPNYSSELNVNALLLGDSALYLCASSLAGRGSYEQYFGPGTRLTVT.